This T cell receptor (beta chain) is drawn from a study of technical replicates of blood from a few donors. The germline V gene encodes CDR1 SNHLY and CDR2 FYNNEI. The CDR3 has 16 residues. With 6 bases clipped from V and 5 bases from J, the junction kept 13 bases outside the gene matches. Generated by immunoSEQ multiplex PCR, the TCRdb table keeps only in-frame clones and is missing some. Seen here are around 69,000 clones, roughly 96% observed once, and the top ten hold 0.2% to 0.25%. The TCR was taken from a human donor in good health. V is TRBV2 and J is TRBJ1-1, with 9 positions matching TRBD1. The specimen was T cells isolated from PBMCs. The CDR3 protein is CASRNRQGEDRTEAFF. The CDR3 DNA reads TGTGCCAGCAGGAACCGACAGGGGGAAGATAGAACTGAAGCTTTCTTT.